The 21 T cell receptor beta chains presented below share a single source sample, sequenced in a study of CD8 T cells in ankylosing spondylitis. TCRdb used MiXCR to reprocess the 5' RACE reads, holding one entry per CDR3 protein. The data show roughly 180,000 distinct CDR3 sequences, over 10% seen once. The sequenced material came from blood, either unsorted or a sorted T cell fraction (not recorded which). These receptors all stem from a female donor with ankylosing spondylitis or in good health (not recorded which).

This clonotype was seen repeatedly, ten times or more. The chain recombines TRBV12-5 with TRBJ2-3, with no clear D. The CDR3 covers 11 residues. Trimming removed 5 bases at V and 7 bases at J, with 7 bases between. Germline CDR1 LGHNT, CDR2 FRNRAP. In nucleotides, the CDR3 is TGTGCTAGTGGTCTCCTTAATACGCAGTATTTT. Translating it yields CASGLLNTQYF.

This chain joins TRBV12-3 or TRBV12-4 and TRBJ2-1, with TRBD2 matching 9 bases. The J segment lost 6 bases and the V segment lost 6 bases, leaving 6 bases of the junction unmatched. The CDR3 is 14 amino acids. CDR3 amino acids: CASRKGLAINEQFF. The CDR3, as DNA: TGTGCCAGCAGAAAGGGACTAGCCATCAATGAGCAGTTCTTC.

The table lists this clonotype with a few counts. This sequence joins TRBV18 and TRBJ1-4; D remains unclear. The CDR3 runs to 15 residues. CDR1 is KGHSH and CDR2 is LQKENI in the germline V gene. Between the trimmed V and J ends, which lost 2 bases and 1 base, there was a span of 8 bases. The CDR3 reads CASSPEGLTNEKLFF. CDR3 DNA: TGTGCCAGCTCACCAGAAGGTCTAACTAATGAAAAACTGTTTTTT.

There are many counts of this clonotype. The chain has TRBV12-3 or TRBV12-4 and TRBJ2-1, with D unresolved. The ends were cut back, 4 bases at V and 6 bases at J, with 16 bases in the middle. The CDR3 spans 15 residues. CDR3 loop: CASSSRTTGGNEQFF. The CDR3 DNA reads TGTGCCAGCAGTTCCCGAACAACGGGCGGCAATGAGCAGTTCTTC.

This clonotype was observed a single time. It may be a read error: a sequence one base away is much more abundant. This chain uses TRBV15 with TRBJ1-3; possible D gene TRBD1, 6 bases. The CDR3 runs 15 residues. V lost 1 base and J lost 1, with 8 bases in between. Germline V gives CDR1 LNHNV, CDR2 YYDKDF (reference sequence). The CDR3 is CATSRVTGSGNTIYF. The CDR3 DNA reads TGTGCCACCAGCAGAGTAACAGGGTCTGGAAACACCATATATTTT.

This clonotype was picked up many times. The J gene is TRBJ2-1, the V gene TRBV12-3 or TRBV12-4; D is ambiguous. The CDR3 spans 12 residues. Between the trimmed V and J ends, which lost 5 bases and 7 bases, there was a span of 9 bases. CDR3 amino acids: CASSQDGNEQFF. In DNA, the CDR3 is TGTGCCAGCAGTCAGGACGGGAATGAGCAGTTCTTC.

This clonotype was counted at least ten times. This CDR3 reads CASSRAFNQPQHF. CDR3 DNA sequence: TGTGCCAGCAGCCGGGCCTTCAATCAGCCCCAGCATTTT. This chain connects TRBV6-2 or TRBV6-3 to TRBJ1-5; unclear D gene. V gave up 6 bases and J gave up 3 bases, with 9 bases separating them. The V gene's germline CDR1 is MNHEY and CDR2 SVGEGT. This CDR3 has 13 residues.

The CDR3 DNA is TGTGCCAGCAGCGCAAACGACAGGGTAAAGCAGTACTTC. Amino acid sequence: CASSANDRVKQYF. The chain is built from TRBV11-2 and TRBJ2-7; 7 nucleotides match TRBD1. From germline, CDR1 is SGHAT and CDR2 FQNNGV. CDR3 size: 13 residues. V was pared by 5 bases and J by 8 bases, with 9 bases of the junction left unmatched.

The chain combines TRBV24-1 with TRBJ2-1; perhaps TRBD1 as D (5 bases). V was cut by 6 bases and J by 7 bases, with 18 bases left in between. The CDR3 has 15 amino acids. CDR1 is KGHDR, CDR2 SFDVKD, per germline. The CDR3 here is CATSKGRGGRNEQFF. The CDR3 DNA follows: TGTGCCACCAGTAAAGGTAGGGGTGGTCGGAATGAGCAGTTCTTC.

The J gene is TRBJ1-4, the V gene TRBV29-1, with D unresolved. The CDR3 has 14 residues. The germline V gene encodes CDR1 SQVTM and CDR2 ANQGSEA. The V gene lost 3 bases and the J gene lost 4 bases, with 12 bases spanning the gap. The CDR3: CSVEPVAGNEKLFF. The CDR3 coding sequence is TGCAGCGTTGAGCCCGTGGCGGGTAATGAAAAACTGTTTTTT.

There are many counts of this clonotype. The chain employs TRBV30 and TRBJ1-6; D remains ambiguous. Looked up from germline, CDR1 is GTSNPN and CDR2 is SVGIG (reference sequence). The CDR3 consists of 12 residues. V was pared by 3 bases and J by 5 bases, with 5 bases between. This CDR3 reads CAWSEHNSPLHF. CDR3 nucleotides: TGTGCCTGGAGCGAACATAATTCACCCCTCCACTTT. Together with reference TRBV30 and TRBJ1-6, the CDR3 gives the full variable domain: SQTIHQWPATLVQPVGSPLSLECTVEGTSNPNLYWYRQAAGRGLQLLFYSVGIGQISSEVPQNLSASRPQDRQFILSSKKLLLSDSGFYLCAWSEHNSPLHFGNGTRLTVT.

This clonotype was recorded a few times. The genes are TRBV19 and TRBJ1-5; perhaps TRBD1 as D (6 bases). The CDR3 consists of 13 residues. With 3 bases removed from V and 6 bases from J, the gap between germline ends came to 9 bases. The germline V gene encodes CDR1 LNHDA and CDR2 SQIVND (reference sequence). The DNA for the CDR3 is TGTGCCAGTAGTATGAACAGGGCTCAGCCCCAGCATTTT. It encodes CASSMNRAQPQHF.

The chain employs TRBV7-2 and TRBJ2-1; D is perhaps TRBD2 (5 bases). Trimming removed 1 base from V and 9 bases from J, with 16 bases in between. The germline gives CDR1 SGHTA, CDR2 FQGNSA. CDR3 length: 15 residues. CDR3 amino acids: CASSLEISPGSEQFF. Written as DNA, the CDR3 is TGTGCCAGCAGCTTAGAAATCAGTCCGGGGTCTGAGCAGTTCTTC.

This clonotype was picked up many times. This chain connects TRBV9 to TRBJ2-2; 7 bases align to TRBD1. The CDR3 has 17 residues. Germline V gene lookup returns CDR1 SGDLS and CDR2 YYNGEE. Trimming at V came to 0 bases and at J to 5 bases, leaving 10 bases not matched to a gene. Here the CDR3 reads CASSVGGTGEVTGELFF. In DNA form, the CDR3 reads TGTGCCAGCAGCGTAGGGGGCACAGGGGAAGTTACCGGGGAGCTGTTTTTT.

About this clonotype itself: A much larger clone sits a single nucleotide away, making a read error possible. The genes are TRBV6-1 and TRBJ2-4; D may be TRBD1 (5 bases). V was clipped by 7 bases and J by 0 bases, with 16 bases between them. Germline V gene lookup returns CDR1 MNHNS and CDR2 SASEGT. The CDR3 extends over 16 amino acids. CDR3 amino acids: CASTYIGAGAKNIQYF. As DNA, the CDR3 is TGTGCCAGCACGTACATAGGGGCTGGAGCCAAAAACATTCAGTACTTC.

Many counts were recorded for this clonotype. CDR3: CASSLFEGQTSYTF. The CDR3 DNA reads TGTGCCAGCAGCTTATTTGAGGGGCAGACATCCTACACCTTC. The chain joins TRBV7-2 to TRBJ1-2, with a weak D call TRBD1 (5 bases). CDR3 length: 14 amino acids. Germline V gives CDR1 SGHTA, CDR2 FQGNSA. Trimming stripped 2 bases from V and 10 bases from J, with 17 bases between.

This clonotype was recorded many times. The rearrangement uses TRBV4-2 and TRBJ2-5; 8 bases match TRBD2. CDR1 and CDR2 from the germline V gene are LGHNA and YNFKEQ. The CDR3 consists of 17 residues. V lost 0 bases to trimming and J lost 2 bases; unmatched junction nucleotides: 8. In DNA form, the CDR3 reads TGTGCCAGCAGCCAAGAAGTCGGGACTAGTAATCAAGAGACCCAGTACTTC. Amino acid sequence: CASSQEVGTSNQETQYF.

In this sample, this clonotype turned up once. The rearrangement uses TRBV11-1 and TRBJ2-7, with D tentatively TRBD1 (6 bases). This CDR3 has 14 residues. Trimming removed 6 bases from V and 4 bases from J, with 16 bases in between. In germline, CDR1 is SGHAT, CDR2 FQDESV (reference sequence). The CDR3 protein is CASSSLTGTYEQYF. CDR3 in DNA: TGTGCCAGCAGTTCTCTGACAGGAACTTACGAGCAGTACTTC.

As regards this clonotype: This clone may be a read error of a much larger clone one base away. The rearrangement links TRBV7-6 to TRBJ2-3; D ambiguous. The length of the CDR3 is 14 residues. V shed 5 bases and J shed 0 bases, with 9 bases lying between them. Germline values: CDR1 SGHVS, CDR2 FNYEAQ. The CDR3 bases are TGTGCCAGCAGCATGGAACAGAGCACAGATACGCAGTATTTT. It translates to CASSMEQSTDTQYF.

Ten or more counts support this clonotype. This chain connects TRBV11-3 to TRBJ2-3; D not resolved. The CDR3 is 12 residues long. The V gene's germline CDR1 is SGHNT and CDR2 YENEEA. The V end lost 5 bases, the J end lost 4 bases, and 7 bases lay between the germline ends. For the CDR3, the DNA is TGTGCCAGCAGCGGTTGGGCAGATACGCAGTATTTT. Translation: CASSGWADTQYF.

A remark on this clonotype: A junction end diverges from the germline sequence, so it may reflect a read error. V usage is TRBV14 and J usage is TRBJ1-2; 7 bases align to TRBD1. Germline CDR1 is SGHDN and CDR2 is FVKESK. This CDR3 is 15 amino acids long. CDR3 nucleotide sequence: TGTGCCAGCAGCCGATCTAAGGGGGCCCCTTCGGGCTACCCCTTC. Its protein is CASSRSKGAPSGYPF.